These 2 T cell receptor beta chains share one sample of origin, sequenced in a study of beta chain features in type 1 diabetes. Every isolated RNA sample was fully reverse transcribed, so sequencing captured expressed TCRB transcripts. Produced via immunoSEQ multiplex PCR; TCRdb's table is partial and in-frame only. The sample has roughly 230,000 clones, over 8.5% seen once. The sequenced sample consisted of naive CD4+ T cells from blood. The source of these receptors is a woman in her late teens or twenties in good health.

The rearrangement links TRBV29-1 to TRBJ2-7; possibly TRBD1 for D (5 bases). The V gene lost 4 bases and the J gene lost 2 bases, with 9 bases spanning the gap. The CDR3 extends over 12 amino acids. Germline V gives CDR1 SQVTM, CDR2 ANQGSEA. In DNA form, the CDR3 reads TGCAGCGTTGTAGGGGTGGCCTACGAGCAGTACTTC. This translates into CSVVGVAYEQYF.

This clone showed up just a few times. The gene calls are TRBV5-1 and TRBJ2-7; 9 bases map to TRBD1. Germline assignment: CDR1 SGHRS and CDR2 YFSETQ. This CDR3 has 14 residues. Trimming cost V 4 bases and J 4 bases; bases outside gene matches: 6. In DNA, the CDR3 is TGCGCCAGCAGCAGCCGGGACAGGGCATACGAGCAGTACTTC. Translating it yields CASSSRDRAYEQYF. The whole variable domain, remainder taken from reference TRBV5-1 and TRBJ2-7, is KAGVTQTPRYLIKTRGQQVTLSCSPISGHRSVSWYQQTPGQGLQFLFEYFSETQRNKGNFPGRFSGRQFSNSRSEMNVSTLELGDSALYLCASSSRDRAYEQYFGPGTRLTVT.